This TCR beta chain is drawn from a study of shared clonotypes between healthy human individuals (dated by TCRdb to about 2020). About the full investigation: The cohort included a few men and a couple of women between 18 and 49 years of age. For each donor, CD4 naive and CD4 memory were each run on three plates, CD8 naive on two plates, and CD8 memory on one plate. To estimate repertoire size and how much clonotype sharing occurs between individuals, the study deeply sequenced the blood TCR repertoires of a handful of healthy adults. Different laboratories and diverse techniques were used to prepare libraries and sequence TCR repertoires, to increase sequencing depth and limit assay-specific biases. Each donor's leukapheresis produced roughly between roughly 0.85 and 10 billion PBMCs.

Inclusive of the bounding cysteine and phenylalanine, the CDR3 is 14 residues long. The entry retains the CDR3 DNA only, 42 bases that are in frame from base 1. CDR1 and CDR2 were assigned from the germline V gene as SGDLS and YYNGEE. V is shortened by 3 bases, J by 1 base, and the region joining them spans 11 bases. CD8 naive samples consisted of CD45RO-negative cells that were positively selected for CCR7, yielding a CD45RA+CCR7+ population without TemRA cells. Healthy HIV-negative adults with no recently reported acute infections or vaccinations were included as donors. Every donor was a Caucasian adult living in Nashville, Tennessee, USA. Blood was collected by leukapheresis, and PBMCs were isolated by Ficoll-Histopaque density gradient centrifugation and then cryopreserved in liquid nitrogen vapor phase. Analytical flow cytometry was used to check the purity and quantity of every magnetically sorted T cell population. From each sorted fraction, genomic DNA was isolated and quantified by UV absorbance on a Nanodrop 2000c.

TCR CDR3 regions were amplified from genomic DNA by multiplex PCR using the deep immunoSEQ assay. Extracted genomic DNA from each cell subset was spread evenly across all wells of several immunoSEQ 96-well plates, with each plate serving as a replicate. For sorted subsets, each replicate PCR was loaded with 200 ng genomic DNA, equivalent to 25,000 to 35,000 T cell genomes. Purified libraries were quantified with a Qubit 3.0 fluorometer, sized on a Bioanalyzer 2100, and re-quantified with the KAPA Library Quantification kit. Every immunoSEQ 96-well plate was sequenced on a separate single-read 150-cycle Illumina NextSeq 550 flow cell. In the original analysis: The immunoSEQ output contained only junctional sequences without quality scores, so filtering could not match that applied to full-length reads. Sequences were annotated with PyIR, a Python wrapper for IgBLAST v1.9, and V/J genes and CDR3 were assigned using IMGT germline references. Reads were filtered out if the reads had weak V/J assignments (E-value above 1e-6), no CDR3, stop codons, out-of-frame junctions, or ambiguous translated residues. V3J clonotypes were defined as sequences sharing an identical inferred V gene, J gene, and CDR3 amino acid sequence. The percentage overlap between two repertoires was calculated by dividing the number of shared unique clonotypes by the size of the smaller repertoire. Repertoire richness was assessed with RTK rarefaction, the Chao1 estimator, and Recon v2.1 estimates of unobserved clonotypes. For all TCRbeta clonotypes obtained by the gDNA method from several donors, generation probabilities were computed with OLGA. TCRdb retrieved this table from immuneACCESS and kept in-frame rearrangements only. Not all clones are present; in checked studies, unresolved V genes account for under half, and no reason is known for the remainder. V and J calls and clone size are given by that table; D and trimming were obtained from the DNA. The sample yields approximately 600,000 clones; 85% to 95% were counted once. 0.095% to 0.14% of the sample comes from the top ten.

Paper-wide results and their limitations: Clonotypes shared by all four sorted-subset donors showed higher generation probabilities than non-shared clonotypes. Because the study included a small number of donors, the genetic and exposure-history diversity represented was limited. Estimated clonotype richness was generally larger for naive than for memory subsets. Rarefaction of sorted-subset datasets indicated incomplete sequencing despite the large sequencing depth. Pairwise subsampling led to the expectation that sequencing depth would affect the degree of clonotype sharing among donors. Sampling was restricted to blood, and TCR repertoires in tissue are likely to differ from TCR repertoires in blood. Roughly 5% of naive CD4, 3% to 4% of naive CD8, 2.3% of memory CD4, and around 0.42% of memory CD8 clonotypes were shared across a few donors.

Comments on this clone: This clone's antigen is unknown. Qualities for individual bases were not recorded, and no much larger clone is one base off.

Sequencing was performed on naive CD8+ T cells sorted from blood. In the paper's terms, the cell subset or site label means: CD45RA+CCR7+. The sequence was collected from a woman in her twenties or thirties in good health. This chain joins TRBV9 to TRBJ2-7; the D gene is unclear. The bases are TGTGCCAGCAGCGACGGCCCAATTTCCTACGAGCAGTACTTC. Protein translation: CASSDGPISYEQYF.